The 2 T cell receptor beta chains presented below share a single source sample, sequenced in a study of technical replicates of blood from several donors. Sequencing was performed with immunoSEQ multiplex PCR; in TCRdb, only in-frame clones are kept and a portion is missing. The sample holds about 97,000 clones, just under 95% seen once. The sequencing sample was made of T cells isolated from PBMCs. Every receptor here comes from a human donor in good health.

Comment on this clone: One junction end disagrees with the germline gene, perhaps due to a read error. The chain carries TRBV27 and TRBJ1-5; D gene unclear. Germline CDR1 is MNHEY and CDR2 is SMNVEV (reference sequence). The CDR3 loop spans 14 amino acids. The chain's CDR3 is CASNLLRDNQPQHF. CDR3 nucleotides: TGTGCCAGCAATTTATTGCGGGATAATCAGCCCCAGCATTTT.

The chain couples TRBV11-2 to TRBJ2-3; a weak D match, TRBD2 (5 bases). The V gene's germline CDR1 is SGHAT and CDR2 FQNNGV. The germline V and J ends were trimmed by 4 bases and 5 bases, with 19 bases remaining between them. There are 16 residues in the CDR3. The chain's CDR3 is CASSSITSKDIDTQYF. The CDR3 nucleotides read TGTGCCAGCAGCTCCATAACTAGTAAGGATATAGATACGCAGTATTTT.